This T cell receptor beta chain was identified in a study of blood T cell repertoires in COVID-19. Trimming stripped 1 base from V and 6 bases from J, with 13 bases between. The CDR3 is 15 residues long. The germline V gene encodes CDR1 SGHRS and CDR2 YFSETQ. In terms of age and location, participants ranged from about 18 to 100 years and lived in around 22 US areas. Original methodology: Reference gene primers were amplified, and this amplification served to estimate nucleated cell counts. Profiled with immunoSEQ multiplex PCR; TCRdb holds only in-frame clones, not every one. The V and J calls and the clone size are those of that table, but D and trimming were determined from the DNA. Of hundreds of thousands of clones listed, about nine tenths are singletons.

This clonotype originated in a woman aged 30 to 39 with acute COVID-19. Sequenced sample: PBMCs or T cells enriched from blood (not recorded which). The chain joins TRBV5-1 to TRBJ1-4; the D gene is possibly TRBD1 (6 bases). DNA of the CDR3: TGCGCCAGCAGCTTGTCAGCGGGGGCTGATGAAAAACTGTTTTTT. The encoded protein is CASSLSAGADEKLFF.